This TCR beta chain was profiled in a study of T cells in localized non-small cell lung cancer. CDR1 is LNHDA and CDR2 is SQIVND in the germline V gene (reference sequence). This CDR3 has 14 residues. Trimming cost V 4 bases and J 0 bases, with 7 bases left between them. As for this clone: Other DNA sequences in this specimen translate into the identical CDR3.

Measured with immunoSEQ multiplex PCR; TCRdb has only the in-frame clones, and not every one. The sample lists about 64,000 clones; 81% were seen once. The material was PBMCs, obtained before any cancer treatment. The rearrangement joins TRBV19 to TRBJ1-3; D ambiguous. This clonotype was sampled from a man between 35 and 75 years old with stage II lung adenocarcinoma. CDR3 sequence (DNA): TGTGCCAGTAGTACCCTTAACTCTGGAAACACCATATATTTT. Encoded protein: CASSTLNSGNTIYF.